The 24 T cell receptor beta chains reported below all come from one sample, sequenced in a study of blood T cell repertoires in COVID-19. Repertoires were generated with immunoSEQ multiplex PCR, while TCRdb's copy carries only in-frame clones and drops some. The repertoire holds tens of thousands of clones, with roughly 90% as singletons. The material sequenced was peripheral blood. The receptors were sampled from a human donor in a cohort sampled during active COVID-19.

V and J are TRBV10-3 and TRBJ1-1; 8 bases map to TRBD1. J gave up 4 bases and V 7 bases, and 14 bases lay outside the gene matches. Germline CDR1 ENHRY, CDR2 SYGVKD. The CDR3 is 16 amino acids. CDR3 nucleotide sequence: TGTGCCATCACCCCGGACAGGGAAAAAGCGGTCACTGAAGCTTTCTTT. It is translated as CAITPDREKAVTEAFF.

V usage is TRBV4-1 and J usage is TRBJ2-1; 9 bases map to TRBD2. Per germline, CDR1 MGHRA and CDR2 YSYEKL. The ends lost 0 bases at V and 4 bases at J; junction bases unmatched: 13. CDR3 length: 19 residues. CDR3 amino acids: CASSQDLFGLANRYNEQFF. CDR3 sequence (DNA): TGCGCCAGCAGCCAAGATCTTTTCGGACTAGCGAATAGATACAATGAGCAGTTCTTC.

This sequence joins TRBV15 and TRBJ1-1; maybe TRBD1 (5 bases). V shed 7 bases and J shed 3 bases, with 12 bases lying between them. Germline V CDR1 and CDR2: LNHNV, YYDKDF (reference sequence). CDR3 length: 13 amino acids. The CDR3 DNA sequence: TGTGCCACCATGCCCCGCAGGGACACTGAAGCTTTCTTT. Its protein is CATMPRRDTEAFF.

The chain joins TRBV4-1 to TRBJ1-5; TRBD1 matches 10 bases. Germline-derived CDR1 and CDR2 are MGHRA and YSYEKL. The CDR3 length is 15 residues. V lost 0 bases, J lost 6 bases, and 2 bases stayed unmatched. CDR3 in DNA: TGCGCCAGCAGCCAAGATAGACAGGGGGCTCAGCCCCAGCATTTT. Translated, it gives CASSQDRQGAQPQHF.

V and J are TRBV5-1 and TRBJ1-1; no definite D call. V shed 4 bases and J shed 1 base, with 14 bases lying between them. Per the germline V gene, CDR1 is SGHRS and CDR2 is YFSETQ. The CDR3 totals 15 residues. CDR3: CASSPWEDQNTEAFF. CDR3 DNA: TGCGCCAGCAGCCCCTGGGAGGACCAGAACACTGAAGCTTTCTTT.

The gene calls are TRBV7-6 and TRBJ2-3, with TRBD2 matching over 7 bases. Germline V CDR1 and CDR2: SGHVS, FNYEAQ. The V segment lost 1 base and the J segment 0 bases; nucleotides outside the gene matches: 7. The CDR3 has 17 amino acids. The CDR3 is CASSLGEGRGSTDTQYF. DNA of the CDR3: TGTGCCAGCAGCTTAGGGGAAGGGAGGGGAAGCACAGATACGCAGTATTTT.

The genes are TRBV6-5 and TRBJ1-2; D not resolved. V was cut by 5 bases and J by 4 bases, with 14 bases left in between. This CDR3 has 14 residues. Germline loops: CDR1 MNHEY, CDR2 SVGAGI. The CDR3 sequence: CASSIDMAVYGYTF. DNA for the CDR3: TGTGCCAGCAGTATAGACATGGCCGTCTATGGCTACACCTTC.

The rearrangement joins TRBV15 to TRBJ1-2; unclear D gene. The CDR3 spans 13 residues. Deletions cut 0 bases from V and 8 bases from J, with 10 bases between. Germline-derived CDR1 and CDR2 are LNHNV and YYDKDF (reference sequence). CDR3 DNA sequence: TGTGCCACCAGCAGAGATTTCGGGTACGGCTACACCTTC. Its translation is CATSRDFGYGYTF.

The chain carries TRBV9 and TRBJ2-1; the match to TRBD1 covers 9 bases. Germline V gene lookup returns CDR1 SGDLS and CDR2 YYNGEE. After removal of 0 bases from V and 2 bases from J, the junction contained 12 bases not matched to a gene. The CDR3 contains 19 residues. The CDR3 DNA follows: TGTGCCAGCAGCGTAGGAACAGGGGGCGGTCGGTTCCCCTACAATGAGCAGTTCTTC. It is translated as CASSVGTGGGRFPYNEQFF.

V and J are TRBV5-4 and TRBJ2-5; 12 nucleotides match TRBD2. The CDR3 has 16 amino acids. The germline V gene has CDR1 SGHNT and CDR2 YYREEE (reference sequence). Germline trimming cut 0 bases from V and 2 bases from J; bases unmatched to any gene: 2. CDR3 sequence (DNA): TGTGCCAGCAGCTTGGCTGGGACTAGCGGGCAAGAGACCCAGTACTTC. Translation gives CASSLAGTSGQETQYF.

The chain couples TRBV6-5 to TRBJ1-2; D possibly corresponds to TRBD1 (5 bases). Trimming removed 2 bases from V and 1 base from J, with 11 bases in between. In germline, CDR1 is MNHEY, CDR2 SVGAGI. The CDR3 contains 15 residues. CDR3 residues: CASSYGGAGNYGYTF. For the CDR3, the DNA is TGTGCCAGCAGTTACGGAGGGGCGGGTAACTATGGCTACACCTTC.

V usage is TRBV27 and J usage is TRBJ2-7, with TRBD1 matching 12 bases. The CDR3 length is 15 residues. The junction had 3 bases not matched to a gene; V was cut back by 2 bases and J by 4 bases. Per the germline V gene, CDR1 is MNHEY and CDR2 is SMNVEV (reference sequence). The CDR3 reads CASSLMGQGAYEQYF. CDR3 sequence (DNA): TGTGCCAGCAGTTTAATGGGACAGGGGGCTTACGAGCAGTACTTC.

This clone was found once. The V and J genes are TRBV14 and TRBJ1-1; maybe TRBD1 (6 bases). Germline V gene data show CDR1 as SGHDN and CDR2 as FVKESK. The length of the CDR3 is 16 residues. The V and J ends lost 3 bases and 0 bases respectively, with 14 bases between them. The CDR3 region has the DNA TGTGCCAGCAGCCATGGATGGCAGGGGATGAACACTGAAGCTTTCTTT. It encodes CASSHGWQGMNTEAFF.

This chain uses TRBV28 with TRBJ1-2, with unresolved D. The CDR3 runs to 15 residues. V dropped 4 bases and J dropped 5 bases, with 17 bases sitting between them. CDR1 and CDR2 from the germline V gene are MDHEN and SYDVKM. CDR3 DNA sequence: TGTGCCAGCAGTTCCCCGGGGAGGACTGAATATGGCTACACCTTC. It specifies CASSSPGRTEYGYTF.

V gene TRBV7-3 combines with J gene TRBJ1-1; 10 positions agree with TRBD1. The CDR3 spans 14 residues. The germline CDR1 and CDR2 sequences are SGHTA and FQGTGA. V shed 5 bases, J shed 7 bases, and the junction held 7 bases outside the gene matches. The CDR3 sequence is CASSPTGGDLEAFF. As DNA, the CDR3 is TGTGCCAGCAGCCCGACAGGGGGCGATCTTGAAGCTTTCTTT. Using reference TRBV7-3 and TRBJ1-1 for the parts outside the CDR3, the full variable domain is GAGVSQTPSNKVTEKGKYVELRCDPISGHTALYWYRQSLGQGPEFLIYFQGTGAADDSGLPNDRFFAVRPEGSVSTLKIQRTERGDSAVYLCASSPTGGDLEAFFGQGTRLTVV.

This clone was observed a handful of times. The V and J genes are TRBV30 and TRBJ2-5; D possibly corresponds to TRBD1 (6 bases). The V end lost 2 bases, the J end lost 1 base, and 8 bases lay between the germline ends. This CDR3 is built from 13 residues. Germline loops: CDR1 GTSNPN, CDR2 SVGIG (reference sequence). CDR3 in amino acids: CAWSRQAQETQYF. The CDR3 nucleotides read TGTGCCTGGAGTCGACAGGCCCAAGAGACCCAGTACTTC.

This rearrangement joins TRBV5-8 to TRBJ1-5; D is perhaps TRBD1 (5 bases). The germline gives CDR1 SGHTS, CDR2 YDEGEE. V dropped 1 base and J dropped 9 bases, with 11 bases sitting between them. This CDR3 is 13 amino acids long. The CDR3 DNA sequence: TGTGCCAGCAGCTTGCAGGGTCTTGGGCCCCAGCATTTT. The encoded protein is CASSLQGLGPQHF.

The chain joins TRBV7-2 to TRBJ2-5, with D possibly being TRBD2 (5 bases). The CDR3 sequence is 17 residues long. Germline loops: CDR1 SGHTA, CDR2 FQGNSA. Between the trimmed V and J ends, which lost 1 base and 5 bases, there was a span of 20 bases. The DNA for the CDR3 is TGTGCCAGCAGCTTAGGAGAGAGGGTGTTCAAGGAGGAGACCCAGTACTTC. It encodes CASSLGERVFKEETQYF.

This chain joins TRBV28 and TRBJ2-2; TRBD2 might be the D (6 bases). CDR1 is MDHEN, CDR2 SYDVKM, per germline. This CDR3 spans 17 amino acids. Between the trimmed V and J ends, which lost 9 bases and 0 bases, there was a span of 20 bases. CDR3 in DNA: TGTGCCAGTCAAACCCCCCGTAGCGGCTCGAACACCGGGGAGCTGTTTTTT. This sequence encodes CASQTPRSGSNTGELFF.

The chain links TRBV24-1 to TRBJ2-5; D unresolved. The CDR3 length is 12 residues. CDR1 is KGHDR, CDR2 SFDVKD, per germline. Trimming took 9 bases from V and 0 from J, leaving 7 bases between them. The CDR3 DNA reads TGTGCCACCGAGACTGACCAAGAGACCCAGTACTTC. As protein: CATETDQETQYF.

This rearrangement joins TRBV5-1 to TRBJ1-1; 9 nucleotides agree with TRBD1. The length of the CDR3 is 14 residues. Germline V gene sequence: CDR1 SGHRS, CDR2 YFSETQ. The junction had 2 bases not matched to a gene; V was cut back by 4 bases and J by 1 base. CDR3 nucleotide sequence: TGCGCCAGCAGCATGGACAGGGGGAACACTGAAGCTTTCTTT. Translation gives CASSMDRGNTEAFF.

The CDR3 is CASSLRFYEQYF. The CDR3 nucleotides read TGTGCCAGCAGCCTACGGTTCTACGAGCAGTACTTC. The rearrangement joins TRBV5-6 to TRBJ2-7, with unresolved D. Germline V gene data show CDR1 as SGHDT and CDR2 as YYEEEE. The V end was cut by 4 bases, the J end by 3 bases, with 8 bases between. The CDR3 totals 12 residues.

The chain recombines TRBV4-1 with TRBJ1-6; D is ambiguous. The CDR3 totals 17 residues. Between the trimmed V and J ends, which lost 1 base and 0 bases, there was a span of 10 bases. Germline V CDR1 and CDR2: MGHRA, YSYEKL. The chain's CDR3 is CASSQGPSGSYNSPLHF. In DNA form, the CDR3 reads TGCGCCAGCAGCCAAGGCCCTTCGGGCTCCTATAATTCACCCCTCCACTTT.

This clone was found a few times. The rearrangement joins TRBV19 to TRBJ1-1; possibly TRBD1 for D (6 bases). The V gene's germline CDR1 is LNHDA and CDR2 SQIVND (reference sequence). V lost 7 bases and J lost 0, with 18 bases in between. This CDR3 is built from 16 residues. CDR3 protein: CASTITGIRLNTEAFF. The CDR3 nucleotides read TGTGCCAGTACCATAACAGGGATAAGGTTGAACACTGAAGCTTTCTTT.